These 21 T cell receptor beta chains were all obtained from the same sample, sequenced in a study of blood T cells in healthy people across ages. For the second PCR, which ran for roughly 6 to 12 cycles, a sample-barcoded 5' primer and a J-beta primer mix were used. One entry per CDR3 protein results from TCRdb running MiXCR on the 5' RACE reads. The data hold about 780,000 distinct CDR3 sequences, with around half observed a single time. Sequencing used blood. These receptors originate from a man of 80 years or more in good health.

This clonotype was picked up one time. A much larger clone lies one base from this, so it may be a read error. DNA of the CDR3: TGTGCCAGCAGTTTACAAGCGGGTAGCACAGATACGCGGTATTTT. Its protein product is CASSLQAGSTDTRYF. V gene TRBV28 combines with J gene TRBJ2-3; D possibly corresponds to TRBD2 (6 bases). The CDR3 is 15 residues long. CDR1 is MDHEN, CDR2 SYDVKM, per germline.

V gene TRBV12-3 or TRBV12-4 combines with J gene TRBJ1-2; a weak D match, TRBD1 (6 bases). The V gene lost 7 bases and the J gene lost 8 bases, with 20 bases spanning the gap. The CDR3 sequence is 14 residues long. Here the CDR3 DNA reads TGTGCCAGCAACCCGGACAGCCTCTTGGACGGCTACACCTTC. Protein: CASNPDSLLDGYTF.

The rearrangement uses TRBV12-3 or TRBV12-4 and TRBJ2-1, with 7 bases lining up with TRBD2. Germline trimming cut 5 bases from V and 5 bases from J; bases unmatched to any gene: 9. The CDR3 contains 15 residues. The CDR3 coding sequence is TGTGCCAGCAGTCCACTAGCGCCGGGGGACAATGAGCAGTTCTTC. Amino acid sequence: CASSPLAPGDNEQFF.

CDR3 region: CASSRTPGERAFF. The CDR3 DNA reads TGTGCCAGCAGCCGGACCCCGGGGGAGAGGGCTTTCTTT. This chain connects TRBV3-1 to TRBJ1-1; D may be TRBD1 (5 bases). This CDR3 is 13 amino acids long. In germline, CDR1 is LGHDT, CDR2 YNNKEL (reference sequence). V lost 4 bases and J 11 bases, leaving 17 bases between the germline ends.

V usage is TRBV29-1 and J usage is TRBJ2-2; no firm D call. The CDR3 covers 15 residues. V dropped 6 bases and J dropped 2 bases, with 16 bases sitting between them. Germline V CDR1 and CDR2: SQVTM, ANQGSEA. CDR3 protein: CSVRAIGANTGELFF. The CDR3 DNA sequence: TGCAGCGTAAGGGCAATCGGAGCAAACACCGGGGAGCTGTTTTTT.

V and J are TRBV4-2 and TRBJ2-5; D gene uncertain. The V end lost 3 bases, the J end lost 5 bases, and 10 bases lay between the germline ends. CDR1 and CDR2 from the germline V gene are LGHNA and YNFKEQ. The CDR3 runs 13 residues. The CDR3 DNA reads as TGTGCCAGCAGCCAGAACACGTGGGAGACCCAGTACTTC. Protein: CASSQNTWETQYF.

Only one count was recorded for this clonotype. The V gene is TRBV7-3, the J gene TRBJ2-7; 7 bases align to TRBD1. The J call is uncertain, as TRBJ2-5 better fits the DNA end. Germline V gives CDR1 SGHTA, CDR2 FQGTGA. This CDR3 contains 15 residues. CDR3 sequence: CASSSTGSIQETQYF. CDR3 sequence (DNA): TGTGCCAGCAGCTCGACAGGGTCCATCCAAGAGACCCAGTACTTC.

This chain uses TRBV28 with TRBJ2-5, with D perhaps TRBD1 or TRBD2 (5 bases each). CDR1 MDHEN and CDR2 SYDVKM come from the germline V gene. The CDR3 totals 16 residues. V was clipped by 7 bases and J by 1 base, with 19 bases between them. The CDR3 DNA is TGTGCCAGCACCCCACACCCCGAGGGGACCCAAGAGACCCAGTACTTC. Its translation: CASTPHPEGTQETQYF.

This clonotype has at least ten counts. The chain uses TRBV7-2 and TRBJ2-3; D is undetermined. The CDR3 runs 14 residues. CDR1 is SGHTA and CDR2 is FQGNSA in the germline V gene. Between the trimmed V and J ends, which lost 5 bases and 2 bases, there was a span of 11 bases. In DNA form, the CDR3 reads TGTGCCAGCAGCCCCGGAGCCCCCACAGATACGCAGTATTTT. Translated, it gives CASSPGAPTDTQYF.

This clonotype was detected only a few times. The CDR3 reads CASSFLAGREQYF. The CDR3 DNA reads as TGTGCCAGCAGTTTCCTAGCGGGACGCGAGCAGTACTTC. V is TRBV27 and J is TRBJ2-7; 9 positions match TRBD2. The ends lost 3 bases at V and 6 bases at J; junction bases unmatched: 3. The CDR3 runs 13 residues. CDR1 and CDR2 (germline): MNHEY, SMNVEV (reference sequence).

The gene calls are TRBV11-3 and TRBJ1-1; unclear D gene. Germline V gene data show CDR1 as SGHNT and CDR2 as YENEEA. The CDR3 runs 13 residues. The germline V and J ends were trimmed by 1 base and 3 bases, with 6 bases remaining between them. CDR3 region: CASSLAEHTEAFF. CDR3 nucleotides: TGTGCCAGCAGCTTAGCAGAGCACACTGAAGCTTTCTTT.

This clonotype came up many times. The V call is TRBV4-2, the J call TRBJ2-7; a possible D gene is TRBD2 (6 bases). Germline values: CDR1 LGHNA, CDR2 YNFKEQ. The CDR3 is 15 amino acids. V shed 0 bases and J shed 5 bases, with 14 bases lying between them. CDR3 coding DNA: TGTGCCAGCAGCCAAGATAAATTCGGAGGGAACGAGCAGTACTTC. Protein product: CASSQDKFGGNEQYF.

The rearrangement links TRBV20-1 to TRBJ1-4, with TRBD1 matching over 9 bases. Looked up from germline, CDR1 is DFQATT and CDR2 is SNEGSKA (reference sequence). The CDR3 runs 16 residues. J gave up 4 bases and V 6 bases, and 12 bases lay outside the gene matches. CDR3 in amino acids: CSARMGQGYGNEKLFF. The CDR3 DNA sequence: TGCAGTGCGCGTATGGGACAGGGCTATGGTAATGAAAAACTGTTTTTT.

This clonotype was seen a handful of times. This chain connects TRBV20-1 to TRBJ2-7, with 10 positions matching TRBD1. The CDR3 is 15 residues long. Trimming at V came to 8 bases and at J to 1 base, leaving 11 bases not matched to a gene. Germline values: CDR1 DFQATT, CDR2 SNEGSKA (reference sequence). CDR3 bases: TGCAGTCCTCAACCGAGGGACAGGGGATCCTACGAGCAGTACTTC. Translating gives CSPQPRDRGSYEQYF.

This rearrangement joins TRBV11-2 to TRBJ2-5, with no clear D. The last part of the DNA fits TRBJ2-1 better; the J call may be wrong. The CDR3 sequence is 15 residues long. The germline CDR1 and CDR2 sequences are SGHAT and FQNNGV. The CDR3 nucleotides are TGTGCCAGCAGCTCATTGGACGGACGGCAAGAGACCCAGTTCTTC. Its translation is CASSSLDGRQETQFF.

This clonotype was counted between two and nine times. A much larger clonotype is one base distant, so this may be a read error. The V call is TRBV7-2, the J call TRBJ2-2; the D is unclear. The CDR3 has 13 amino acids. Looked up from germline, CDR1 is SGHTA and CDR2 is FQGNSA. Trimming took off 4 bases at V and 4 bases at J, with 7 bases between the two ends. The CDR3 loop is CASSCIATGELFF. The CDR3 DNA is TGTGCCAGCAGCTGTATCGCCACCGGGGAGCTGTTTTTT.

V usage is TRBV6-5 and J usage is TRBJ1-2; D remains ambiguous. Germline V lookup: CDR1 MNHEY, CDR2 SVGAGI. V lost 5 bases and J lost 8, with 18 bases in between. The length of the CDR3 is 14 residues. In DNA form, the CDR3 reads TGTGCCAGCAGTCTCGCTCTTAGACGTATCGGCTACACCTTC. It is translated as CASSLALRRIGYTF.

This clonotype was recorded a few times. The genes are TRBV29-1 and TRBJ1-3; the D is unclear. The ends were cut back, 6 bases at V and 0 bases at J, with 3 bases in the middle. Per the germline V gene, CDR1 is SQVTM and CDR2 is ANQGSEA. The CDR3 is made up of 11 amino acids. CDR3: CSVNSGNTIYF. The CDR3 region has the DNA TGCAGCGTCAACTCTGGAAACACCATATATTTT. Full variable domain (rest looked up from reference TRBV29-1 and TRBJ1-3): SAVISQKPSRDICQRGTSLTIQCQVDSQVTMMFWYRQQPGQSLTLIATANQGSEATYESGFVIDKFPISRPNLTFSTLTVSNMSPEDSSIYLCSVNSGNTIYFGEGSWLTVV.

The V gene is TRBV4-1, the J gene TRBJ1-5, with TRBD1 as a possible D gene (6 bases). The CDR3 loop spans 16 amino acids. V was trimmed by 0 bases and J by 6 bases, leaving 15 bases between them. Germline loops: CDR1 MGHRA, CDR2 YSYEKL. CDR3 region: CASSQEVRGVGQPQHF. For the CDR3, the DNA is TGCGCCAGCAGCCAAGAAGTCAGGGGTGTAGGTCAGCCCCAGCATTTT.

The chain employs TRBV5-1 and TRBJ2-5, with D possibly TRBD2 on 6 matching bases. The CDR3 covers 12 residues. V was cut by 5 bases and J by 9 bases, with 14 bases left in between. The germline gives CDR1 SGHRS, CDR2 YFSETQ. CDR3 in amino acids: CASSLGGGPQYF. CDR3 nucleotide sequence: TGCGCCAGCAGTCTTGGAGGAGGGCCCCAGTACTTC.

This clonotype was counted a few times. The genes are TRBV29-1 and TRBJ2-3, with 11 bases identical to TRBD2. The length of the CDR3 is 14 residues. The germline CDR1 and CDR2 sequences are SQVTM and ANQGSEA. J was trimmed by 6 bases and V by 7 bases; bases with no gene match: 9. The CDR3 DNA sequence: TGCAGCGGCGCTACTAGCGGGAGAGGGGATACGCAGTATTTT. It codes for CSGATSGRGDTQYF.